One and the same sample provided the 8 T cell receptor beta chains below, sequenced in a study of regulatory T cells in long-lasting Graves disease. Researchers made TCR beta libraries by using iRepertoire HTBI primers and running Arm-PCR on CDR3 regions. TCRdb ran MiXCR on the multiplex PCR reads and lists one entry per CDR3 protein. The table lists roughly 610,000 distinct CDR3 sequences, 16% of them singletons, with about 20% in the top ten. The time point: newly diagnosed GD, antithyroid drugs for less than 3 months. After RNA was extracted from PBMCs, the TCR library was made from it. These data were also reused for a study on T cells in Graves' hyperthyroidism and ophthalmopathy.

This material consisted of peripheral blood mononuclear cells (PBMCs), taken at new diagnosis, from a patient treated with antithyroid drugs. The receptors were sampled from a woman aged 25 to 39 with Graves disease.

About this clonotype itself: This may be a read error, as it is one base from a much larger clone. This chain joins TRBV14 and TRBJ2-2; 9 bases agree with TRBD2. The germline gives CDR1 SGHDN, CDR2 FVKESK. V gave up 4 bases and J gave up 6 bases; unmatched junction bases: 0. The CDR3 consists of 13 residues. The CDR3 bases are TGTGCCAGCAGCCGGACTAGCGCCGGGGAGCTGTTTTTT. Residues: CASSRTSAGELFF.

This clonotype was seen at least ten times. The rearrangement links TRBV5-6 to TRBJ2-7; possible D gene TRBD2, 6 bases. The germline V and J ends were trimmed by 0 bases and 2 bases, with 9 bases remaining between them. Germline CDR1 is SGHDT and CDR2 is YYEEEE. This CDR3 contains 14 residues. The CDR3 loop is CASSLGLVPYEQYF. The CDR3 DNA sequence: TGTGCCAGCAGCTTGGGACTAGTCCCCTACGAGCAGTACTTC.

This chain uses TRBV5-8 with TRBJ1-1; 8 nucleotides match TRBD1. The CDR3 consists of 16 residues. The ends lost 4 bases at V and 1 base at J; junction bases unmatched: 9. Germline lookup yields CDR1 SGHTS and CDR2 YDEGEE. Here the CDR3 reads CASSSYRGGPNTEAFF. The CDR3 DNA is TGTGCCAGCAGCAGCTACAGGGGGGGACCGAACACTGAAGCTTTCTTT.

V gene TRBV15 combines with J gene TRBJ2-7; no reliable D call. The CDR3 loop spans 14 amino acids. From germline, CDR1 is LNHNV and CDR2 YYDKDF (reference sequence). The V gene lost 5 bases and the J gene lost 2 bases, with 13 bases spanning the gap. The CDR3 DNA reads as TGTGCCACCAGCCCGGGTGGAGTACCCTACGAGCAGTACTTC. It is translated as CATSPGGVPYEQYF.

This clonotype was recorded a few times. A much larger clone lies a single base off, so this may be a read error. The chain uses TRBV28 and TRBJ2-7, with D hard to call. CDR1 is MDHEN, CDR2 SYDVKM, per germline. CDR3 length: 13 residues. CDR3 protein: CASSLSNSYEQCF. In nucleotides, the CDR3 is TGTGCCAGCAGTTTGAGTAATTCCTACGAGCAGTGCTTC.

The chain combines TRBV18 with TRBJ2-1, with 8 bases fitting TRBD1. This CDR3 comprises 16 residues. V gave up 2 bases and J gave up 7 bases; unmatched junction bases: 10. Germline CDR1 KGHSH, CDR2 LQKENI. CDR3 bases: TGTGCCAGCTCACCAGGCCCCAGGGGGCGCGTAAATGAGCAGTTCTTC. The encoded protein is CASSPGPRGRVNEQFF.

The chain links TRBV30 to TRBJ2-2, with a tentative D call TRBD1 (6 bases). V lost 2 bases and J 4 bases, leaving 8 bases between the germline ends. Germline CDR1 and CDR2: GTSNPN and SVGIG (reference sequence). This CDR3 is 13 amino acids long. CDR3 DNA sequence: TGTGCCTGGAGTAGCAGGGGCACCGGGGAGCTGTTTTTT. It translates to CAWSSRGTGELFF.

This clonotype was found a few times. V is TRBV6-1 and J is TRBJ2-3; 8 bases align to TRBD1. Germline CDR1 MNHNS, CDR2 SASEGT. V dropped 5 bases and J dropped 2; count of bases not matched to a gene: 9. This CDR3 contains 16 residues. The CDR3 spells CASSRAGQANTDTQYF. The CDR3 DNA follows: TGTGCCAGCAGTCGGGCGGGACAGGCAAACACAGATACGCAGTATTTT.